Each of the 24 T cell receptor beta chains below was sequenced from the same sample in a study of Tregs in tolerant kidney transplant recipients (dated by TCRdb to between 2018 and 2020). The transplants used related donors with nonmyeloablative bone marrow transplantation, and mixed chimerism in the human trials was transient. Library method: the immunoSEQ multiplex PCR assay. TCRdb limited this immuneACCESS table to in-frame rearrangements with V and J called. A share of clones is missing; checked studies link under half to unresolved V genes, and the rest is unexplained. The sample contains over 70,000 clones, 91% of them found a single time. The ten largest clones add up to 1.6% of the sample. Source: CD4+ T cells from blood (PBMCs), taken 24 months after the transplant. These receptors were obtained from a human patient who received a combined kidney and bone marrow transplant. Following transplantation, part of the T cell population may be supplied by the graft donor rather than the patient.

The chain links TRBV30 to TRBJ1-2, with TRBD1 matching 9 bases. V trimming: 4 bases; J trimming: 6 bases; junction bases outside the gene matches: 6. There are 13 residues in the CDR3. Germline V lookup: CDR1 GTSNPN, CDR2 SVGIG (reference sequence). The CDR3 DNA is TGTGCCTGGAAATCGTGGACAGGGGATGGCTACACCTTC. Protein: CAWKSWTGDGYTF. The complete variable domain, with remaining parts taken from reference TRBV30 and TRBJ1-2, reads SQTIHQWPATLVQPVGSPLSLECTVEGTSNPNLYWYRQAAGRGLQLLFYSVGIGQISSEVPQNLSASRPQDRQFILSSKKLLLSDSGFYLCAWKSWTGDGYTFGSGTRLTVV.

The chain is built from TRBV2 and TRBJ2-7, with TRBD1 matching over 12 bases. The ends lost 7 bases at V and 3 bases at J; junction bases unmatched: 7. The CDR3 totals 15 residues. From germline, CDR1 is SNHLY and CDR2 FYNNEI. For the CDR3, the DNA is TGTGCCAGCAACAGGGACAGGGGGCCTTACTACGAGCAGTACTTC. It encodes CASNRDRGPYYEQYF.

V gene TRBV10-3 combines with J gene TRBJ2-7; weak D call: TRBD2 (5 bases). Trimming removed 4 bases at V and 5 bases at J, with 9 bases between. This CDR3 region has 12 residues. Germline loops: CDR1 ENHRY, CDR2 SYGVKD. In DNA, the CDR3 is TGTGCCATCAGTGTTCAGGAGGACGAGCAGTACTTC. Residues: CAISVQEDEQYF.

The CDR3 DNA follows: TGCGCCAGCAGTCCCGGGTTTTTAGGCGGGGAGCTGTTTTTT. Encoded protein: CASSPGFLGGELFF. The gene calls are TRBV5-1 and TRBJ2-2, with no clear D. Deletions cut 5 bases from V and 7 bases from J, with 15 bases between. The CDR3 runs 14 residues. CDR1 and CDR2 (germline): SGHRS, YFSETQ.

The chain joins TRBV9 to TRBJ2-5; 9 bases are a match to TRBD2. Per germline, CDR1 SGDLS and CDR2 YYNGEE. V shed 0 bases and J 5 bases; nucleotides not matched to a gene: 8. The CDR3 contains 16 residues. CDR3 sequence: CASSVGALAGSETQYF. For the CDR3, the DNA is TGTGCCAGCAGCGTAGGGGCACTAGCGGGCAGCGAGACCCAGTACTTC.

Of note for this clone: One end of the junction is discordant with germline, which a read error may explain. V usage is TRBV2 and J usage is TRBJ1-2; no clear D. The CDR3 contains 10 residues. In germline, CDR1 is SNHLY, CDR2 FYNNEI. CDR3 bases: TGTGCCAGCAGCGACTACGGCTACACCTTC. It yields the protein CASSDYGYTF.

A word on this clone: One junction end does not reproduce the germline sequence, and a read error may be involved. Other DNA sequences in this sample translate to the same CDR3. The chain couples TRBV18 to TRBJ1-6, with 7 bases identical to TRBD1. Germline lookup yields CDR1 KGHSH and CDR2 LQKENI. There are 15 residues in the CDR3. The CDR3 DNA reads TGTGCCAGCTCAAGGGACAGAAACTATAATTCCCCCCTCCACTTT. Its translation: CASSRDRNYNSPLHF. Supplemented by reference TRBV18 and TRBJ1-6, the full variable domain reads NAGVMQNPRHLVRRRGQEARLRCSPMKGHSHVYWYRQLPEEGLKFMVYLQKENIIDESGMPKERFSAEFPKEGPSILRIQQVVRGDSAAYFCASSRDRNYNSPLHFGNGTRLTVT.

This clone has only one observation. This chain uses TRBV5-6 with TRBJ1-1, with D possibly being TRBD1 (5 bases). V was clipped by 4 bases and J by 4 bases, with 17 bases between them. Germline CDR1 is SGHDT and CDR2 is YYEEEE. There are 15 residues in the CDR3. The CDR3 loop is CASSTPGTFGTEAFF. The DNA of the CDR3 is TGTGCCAGCAGCACCCCAGGGACTTTCGGCACTGAAGCTTTCTTT.

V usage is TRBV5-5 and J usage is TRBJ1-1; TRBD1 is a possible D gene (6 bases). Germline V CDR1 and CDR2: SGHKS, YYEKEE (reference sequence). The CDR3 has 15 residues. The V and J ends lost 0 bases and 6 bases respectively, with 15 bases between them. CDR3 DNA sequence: TGTGCCAGCAGCTTGGTGGACAGCCTATTCGCTGAAGCTTTCTTT. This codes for CASSLVDSLFAEAFF.

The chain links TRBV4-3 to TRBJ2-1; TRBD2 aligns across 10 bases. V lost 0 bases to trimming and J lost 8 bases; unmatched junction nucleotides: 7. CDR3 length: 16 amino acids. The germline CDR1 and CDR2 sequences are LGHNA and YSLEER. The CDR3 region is CASSQEAAGGPYEQFF. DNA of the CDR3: TGCGCCAGCAGCCAAGAAGCAGCGGGAGGGCCATATGAGCAGTTCTTC.

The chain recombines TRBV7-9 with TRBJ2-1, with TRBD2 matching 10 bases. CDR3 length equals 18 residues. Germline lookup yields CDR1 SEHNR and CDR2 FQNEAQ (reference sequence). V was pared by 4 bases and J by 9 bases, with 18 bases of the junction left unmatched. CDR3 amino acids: CASSYSPTGAGGPSEQFF. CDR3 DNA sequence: TGTGCCAGCAGCTACTCCCCGACAGGAGCGGGAGGGCCGAGTGAGCAGTTCTTC.

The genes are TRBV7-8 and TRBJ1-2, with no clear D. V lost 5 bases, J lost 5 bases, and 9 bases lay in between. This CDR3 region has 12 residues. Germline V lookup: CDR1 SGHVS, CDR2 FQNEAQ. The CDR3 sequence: CASSRGSYGYTF. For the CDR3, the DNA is TGTGCCAGCAGCAGAGGCAGTTATGGCTACACCTTC.

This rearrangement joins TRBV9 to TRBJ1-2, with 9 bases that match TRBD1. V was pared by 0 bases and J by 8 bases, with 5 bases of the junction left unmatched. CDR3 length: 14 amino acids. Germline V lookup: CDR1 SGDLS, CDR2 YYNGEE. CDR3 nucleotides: TGTGCCAGCAGCGTAGGGGGGACAGGGAGGGGCTACACCTTC. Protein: CASSVGGTGRGYTF.

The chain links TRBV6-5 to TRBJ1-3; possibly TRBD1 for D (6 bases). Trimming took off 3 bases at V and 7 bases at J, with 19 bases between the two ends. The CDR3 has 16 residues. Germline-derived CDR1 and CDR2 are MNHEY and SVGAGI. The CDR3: CASSYSPDSQANTIYF. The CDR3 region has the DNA TGTGCCAGCAGTTATTCCCCGGACAGCCAGGCCAACACCATATATTTT.

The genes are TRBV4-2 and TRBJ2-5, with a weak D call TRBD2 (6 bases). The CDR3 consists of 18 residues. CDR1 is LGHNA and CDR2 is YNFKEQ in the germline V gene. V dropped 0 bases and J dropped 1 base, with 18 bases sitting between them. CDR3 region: CASSQEGRDWVSQETQYF. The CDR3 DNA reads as TGTGCCAGCAGCCAAGAGGGCCGGGACTGGGTTTCCCAAGAGACCCAGTACTTC.

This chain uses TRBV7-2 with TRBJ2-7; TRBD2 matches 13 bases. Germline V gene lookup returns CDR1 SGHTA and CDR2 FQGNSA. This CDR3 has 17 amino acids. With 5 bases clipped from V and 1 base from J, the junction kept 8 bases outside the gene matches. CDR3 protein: CASSPGLAGRGSYEQYF. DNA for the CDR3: TGTGCCAGCAGCCCGGGACTAGCGGGACGAGGGTCCTACGAGCAGTACTTC.

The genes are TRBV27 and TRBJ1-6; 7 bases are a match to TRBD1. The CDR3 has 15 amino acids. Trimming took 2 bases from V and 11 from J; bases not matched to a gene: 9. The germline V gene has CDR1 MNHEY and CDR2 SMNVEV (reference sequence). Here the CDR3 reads CASSLKQTGYPPLHF. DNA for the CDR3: TGTGCCAGCAGTTTAAAACAGACAGGGTACCCACCCCTCCACTTT.

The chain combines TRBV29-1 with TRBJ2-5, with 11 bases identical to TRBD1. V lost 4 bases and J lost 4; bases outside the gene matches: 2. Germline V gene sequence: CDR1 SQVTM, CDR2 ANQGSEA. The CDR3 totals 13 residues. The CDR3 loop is CSVGTGGVETQYF. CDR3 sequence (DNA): TGCAGCGTTGGGACAGGGGGCGTAGAGACCCAGTACTTC.

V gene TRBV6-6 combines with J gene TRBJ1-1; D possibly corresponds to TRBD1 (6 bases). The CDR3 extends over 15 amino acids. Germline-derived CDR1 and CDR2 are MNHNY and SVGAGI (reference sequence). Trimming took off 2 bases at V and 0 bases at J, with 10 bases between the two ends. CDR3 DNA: TGTGCCAGCAGTTACCAGGGGACCATGAACACTGAAGCTTTCTTT. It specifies CASSYQGTMNTEAFF.

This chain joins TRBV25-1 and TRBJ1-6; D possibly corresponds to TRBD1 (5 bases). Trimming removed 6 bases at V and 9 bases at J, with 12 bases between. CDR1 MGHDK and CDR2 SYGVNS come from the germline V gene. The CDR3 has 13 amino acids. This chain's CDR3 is CASSLQGISPLHF. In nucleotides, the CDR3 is TGTGCCAGCAGCCTCCAGGGAATTTCACCCCTCCACTTT.

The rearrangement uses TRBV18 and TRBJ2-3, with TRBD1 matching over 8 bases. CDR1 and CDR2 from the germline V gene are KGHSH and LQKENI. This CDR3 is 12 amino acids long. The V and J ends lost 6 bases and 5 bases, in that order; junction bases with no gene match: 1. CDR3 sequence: CASSDREDTQYF. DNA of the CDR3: TGTGCCAGCTCGGACAGGGAAGATACGCAGTATTTT.

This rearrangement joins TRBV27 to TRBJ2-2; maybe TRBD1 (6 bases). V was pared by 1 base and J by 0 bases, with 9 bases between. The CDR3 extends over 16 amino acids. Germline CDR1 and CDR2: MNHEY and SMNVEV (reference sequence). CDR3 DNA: TGTGCCAGCAGTTTATTTGGGACAACGAACACCGGGGAGCTGTTTTTT. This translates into CASSLFGTTNTGELFF.

CDR3 in DNA: TGTGCCAGCAGCCCCATGAGCTCTGGAAACACCATATATTTT. Protein sequence: CASSPMSSGNTIYF. The chain is built from TRBV9 and TRBJ1-3; D is undetermined. There are 14 residues in the CDR3. Germline CDR1 and CDR2: SGDLS and YYNGEE. The V end was cut by 4 bases, the J end by 0 bases, with 8 bases between.

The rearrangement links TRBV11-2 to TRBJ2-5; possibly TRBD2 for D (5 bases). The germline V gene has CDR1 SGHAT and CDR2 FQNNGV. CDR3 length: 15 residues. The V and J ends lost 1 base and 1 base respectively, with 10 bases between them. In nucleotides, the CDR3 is TGTGCCAGCAGCTTAGGCAGCGGTCCCCAAGAGACCCAGTACTTC. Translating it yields CASSLGSGPQETQYF.